Listed here are 13 T cell receptor beta chains from one sample, sequenced in a study of T cell responses to AZD1222 COVID-19 vaccine. Sequencing was performed with immunoSEQ multiplex PCR; in TCRdb, only in-frame clones are kept and a portion is missing. The table records 56,000 or so clones, 80% to 90% of them present only once. The sample was peripheral blood, taken on day 0 of AZD1222 vaccination. The receptors were gathered from an adult in good health.

The genes are TRBV19 and TRBJ1-2, with TRBD1 matching over 8 bases. The CDR3 extends over 14 amino acids. Trimming cost V 11 bases and J 5 bases; bases outside gene matches: 13. CDR1 LNHDA and CDR2 SQIVND come from the germline V gene (reference sequence). CDR3 amino acids: CAVKQGGSAYGYTF. The CDR3 nucleotides read TGTGCCGTAAAACAGGGGGGATCGGCTTATGGCTACACCTTC. Supplemented by reference TRBV19 and TRBJ1-2, the full variable domain reads DGGITQSPKYLFRKEGQNVTLSCEQNLNHDAMYWYRQDPGQGLRLIYYSQIVNDFQKGDIAEGYSVSREKKESFPLTVTSAQKNPTAFYLCAVKQGGSAYGYTFGSGTRLTVV.

CDR3 coding DNA: TGCGCCAGCAGAGTCGGGACAGGGGGTACAGATACGCAGTATTTT. Translation: CASRVGTGGTDTQYF. The gene calls are TRBV5-1 and TRBJ2-3; 11 bases agree with TRBD1. V lost 5 bases, J lost 3 bases, and 5 bases stayed unmatched. There are 15 residues in the CDR3. The V gene's germline CDR1 is SGHRS and CDR2 YFSETQ.

The chain combines TRBV9 with TRBJ1-2, with D possibly TRBD1 on 6 matching bases. Deletions cut 0 bases from V and 8 bases from J, with 11 bases between. The CDR3 has 13 residues. Germline-derived CDR1 and CDR2 are SGDLS and YYNGEE. CDR3 sequence (DNA): TGTGCCAGCAGCGTAGGGGGGCCTGGAGGCTACACCTTC. Its translation: CASSVGGPGGYTF.

The V call is TRBV25-1, the J call TRBJ2-5, with D possibly TRBD1 on 6 matching bases. The CDR3 contains 15 residues. CDR1 and CDR2 from the germline V gene are MGHDK and SYGVNS. Between the trimmed V and J ends, which lost 4 bases and 9 bases, there was a span of 21 bases. The CDR3 DNA reads TGTGCCAGCAGTGCAGGGGCGCTGGGGTCGGTAGCCCAGTACTTC. Its translation: CASSAGALGSVAQYF.

The rearrangement joins TRBV7-2 to TRBJ2-1; weak D call: TRBD1 (5 bases). This CDR3 region has 13 residues. Germline values: CDR1 SGHTA, CDR2 FQGNSA. V was shortened by 4 bases and J by 4 bases, with 8 bases between the two germline ends. The CDR3, as DNA: TGTGCCAGCAGCTATGACAGATACAATGAGCAGTTCTTC. This encodes CASSYDRYNEQFF. The whole variable domain, remainder taken from reference TRBV7-2 and TRBJ2-1, is GAGVSQSPSNKVTEKGKDVELRCDPISGHTALYWYRQSLGQGLEFLIYFQGNSAPDKSGLPSDRFSAERTGGSVSTLTIQRTQQEDSAVYLCASSYDRYNEQFFGPGTRLTVL.

J is TRBJ2-1 and V is TRBV19, with 7 bases fitting TRBD1. Per germline, CDR1 LNHDA and CDR2 SQIVND (reference sequence). J lost 9 bases, V lost 8 bases, and 4 bases had no gene match. The CDR3 is made up of 11 amino acids. The CDR3 here is CASDHRGEQFF. The CDR3 DNA is TGTGCCAGTGACCACAGGGGTGAGCAGTTCTTC.

The V and J genes are TRBV5-5 and TRBJ1-2; no clear D gene. The germline V gene has CDR1 SGHKS and CDR2 YYEKEE (reference sequence). The CDR3 extends over 14 amino acids. With 4 bases removed from V and 1 base from J, the gap between germline ends came to 11 bases. CDR3 region: CASSLGANNYGYTF. The DNA of the CDR3 is TGTGCCAGCAGCCTGGGAGCCAATAACTATGGCTACACCTTC.

The rearrangement links TRBV18 to TRBJ2-6, with D unresolved. In germline, CDR1 is KGHSH, CDR2 LQKENI. The CDR3 consists of 15 residues. V lost 6 bases, J lost 0 bases, and 9 bases lay in between. The CDR3 coding sequence is TGTGCCAGCTCCCATCCGGGCTCTGGGGCCAACGTCCTGACTTTC. It encodes CASSHPGSGANVLTF.

The gene calls are TRBV5-1 and TRBJ1-5; the D gene is possibly TRBD1 (6 bases). Germline CDR1 is SGHRS and CDR2 is YFSETQ. The CDR3 extends over 18 amino acids. Trimming pared 4 bases from V and 4 bases from J, leaving 24 bases between. The CDR3 region is CASSLNMDSAHKNQPQHF. CDR3 bases: TGCGCCAGCAGCCTGAATATGGACAGTGCGCACAAGAATCAGCCCCAGCATTTT. The entire variable domain, with the rest obtained from reference TRBV5-1 and TRBJ1-5, is as follows: KAGVTQTPRYLIKTRGQQVTLSCSPISGHRSVSWYQQTPGQGLQFLFEYFSETQRNKGNFPGRFSGRQFSNSRSEMNVSTLELGDSALYLCASSLNMDSAHKNQPQHFGDGTRLSIL.

This chain joins TRBV30 and TRBJ2-1, with 12 bases aligning to TRBD1. The CDR3 is 14 residues long. Germline values: CDR1 GTSNPN, CDR2 SVGIG (reference sequence). With 8 bases clipped from V and 8 bases from J, the junction kept 10 bases outside the gene matches. The CDR3 here is CATDRDRGLDEQFF. The CDR3 DNA follows: TGTGCCACCGACCGGGACAGGGGGCTGGATGAGCAGTTCTTC.

The sample holds one count of this clone. For the CDR3, the DNA is TGTGCCAGCAGCAAAGGACTGTCCACAGATACGCAGTATTTT. Amino acids: CASSKGLSTDTQYF. The chain combines TRBV21-1 with TRBJ2-3; the table gives TRBD2 as D, unverified against the DNA. TRBV21-1 is assigned pseudogene status. This CDR3 spans 14 amino acids.

The chain links TRBV6-5 to TRBJ1-3; TRBD1 matches at 7 bases. The CDR3 has 16 residues. CDR1 is MNHEY and CDR2 is SVGAGI in the germline V gene. Trimming at V came to 0 bases and at J to 8 bases, leaving 10 bases not matched to a gene. The CDR3 here is CASSYSQGLMGDTIYF. The CDR3 nucleotides read TGTGCCAGCAGTTACTCACAGGGGTTAATGGGAGACACCATATATTTT.

The rearrangement links TRBV3-1 (or the pseudogene TRBV3-2) to TRBJ2-7; D unclear. The CDR3 length is 14 residues. V was clipped by 4 bases and J by 1 base, with 11 bases between them. CDR1 is LGHDT, CDR2 YNNKEL, per germline (reference sequence). DNA for the CDR3: TGTGCCAGCAGCCGAAGTAGACTTTCCTACGAGCAGTACTTC. Translated, it gives CASSRSRLSYEQYF.